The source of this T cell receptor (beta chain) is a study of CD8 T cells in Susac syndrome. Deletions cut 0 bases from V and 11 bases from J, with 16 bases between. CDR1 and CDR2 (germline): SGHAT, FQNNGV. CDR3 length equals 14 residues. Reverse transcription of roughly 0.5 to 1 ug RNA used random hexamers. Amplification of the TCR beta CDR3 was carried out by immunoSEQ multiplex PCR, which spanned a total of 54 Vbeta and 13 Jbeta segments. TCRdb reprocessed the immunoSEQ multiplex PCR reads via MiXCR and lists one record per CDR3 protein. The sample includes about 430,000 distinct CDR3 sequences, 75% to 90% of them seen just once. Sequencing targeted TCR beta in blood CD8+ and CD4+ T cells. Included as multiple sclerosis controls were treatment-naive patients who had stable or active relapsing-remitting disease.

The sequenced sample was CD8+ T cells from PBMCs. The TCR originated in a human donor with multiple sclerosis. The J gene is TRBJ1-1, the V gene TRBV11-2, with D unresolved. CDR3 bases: TGTGCCAGCAGCTTAGACCCCATCCCAGTATTCGCTTTCTTT. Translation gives CASSLDPIPVFAFF.